This passage covers 17 T cell receptor beta chains from one sample sequenced in a study of CD8 T cells in Susac syndrome. Random hexamers primed reverse transcription of about 0.45 to 1 ug RNA. TCRdb reprocessed the immunoSEQ multiplex PCR reads with MiXCR, giving one entry per CDR3 protein. The sample includes about 94,000 distinct CDR3 sequences, roughly 94% of them seen just once. Sequenced input: CD4+ T cells from PBMCs. Receptor source: a human donor with Susac syndrome.

This clonotype was seen a single time. The chain joins TRBV7-2 to TRBJ2-4; TRBD2 agrees at 8 bases. J gave up 7 bases and V 4 bases, and 12 bases lay outside the gene matches. The CDR3 is 16 residues long. Germline lookup yields CDR1 SGHTA and CDR2 FQGNSA. CDR3 DNA sequence: TGTGCCAGCAGCTCCCGAGCGGGGGCTGGAGGGAACATTCAGTACTTC. This translates into CASSSRAGAGGNIQYF. Complete variable domain (other parts from reference TRBV7-2 and TRBJ2-4): GAGVSQSPSNKVTEKGKDVELRCDPISGHTALYWYRQSLGQGLEFLIYFQGNSAPDKSGLPSDRFSAERTGGSVSTLTIQRTQQEDSAVYLCASSSRAGAGGNIQYFGAGTRLSVL.

J is TRBJ2-1 and V is TRBV29-1, with 8 bases fitting TRBD2. The germline V gene encodes CDR1 SQVTM and CDR2 ANQGSEA. The CDR3 has 15 residues. V shed 6 bases, J shed 2 bases, and the junction held 9 bases outside the gene matches. The CDR3 DNA follows: TGCAGCGTACTTGGACTAGCTGTTACCTACAATGAGCAGTTCTTC. Translating gives CSVLGLAVTYNEQFF.

V is TRBV29-1 and J is TRBJ2-7, with a tentative D call TRBD2 (5 bases). The CDR3 has 12 amino acids. Trimming shortened V by 4 bases and J by 3 bases, and 10 bases separated the two germline ends. Per the germline V gene, CDR1 is SQVTM and CDR2 is ANQGSEA. The CDR3 reads CSVGISGYEQYF. The CDR3 DNA follows: TGCAGCGTTGGGATCAGCGGCTACGAGCAGTACTTC.

The J gene is TRBJ2-4, the V gene TRBV20-1; 7 nucleotides align to TRBD2. V trimming: 4 bases; J trimming: 4 bases; junction bases outside the gene matches: 4. Germline CDR1 is DFQATT and CDR2 is SNEGSKA (reference sequence). The CDR3 extends over 13 amino acids. CDR3 sequence reads: CSATWGGKNIQYF. DNA of the CDR3: TGCAGTGCTACGTGGGGAGGGAAAAACATTCAGTACTTC.

V and J are TRBV7-9 and TRBJ2-5; tentatively, D is TRBD2 (6 bases). Deletions cut 5 bases from V and 7 bases from J, with 23 bases between. The germline CDR1 and CDR2 sequences are SEHNR and FQNEAQ (reference sequence). The length of the CDR3 is 16 residues. The CDR3 protein is CASSKPTGTHFGTQYF. In nucleotides, the CDR3 is TGTGCCAGCAGCAAACCTACCGGGACTCATTTCGGGACCCAGTACTTC.

The rearrangement uses TRBV7-9 and TRBJ1-3; D is ambiguous. Trimming took off 9 bases at V and 0 bases at J, with 12 bases between the two ends. The CDR3 contains 14 residues. Germline-derived CDR1 and CDR2 are SEHNR and FQNEAQ (reference sequence). The CDR3 sequence: CASQRSSSGNTIYF. The CDR3 region has the DNA TGTGCCAGTCAGAGGTCTAGCTCTGGAAACACCATATATTTT.

The chain recombines TRBV4-3 with TRBJ2-1; D may be TRBD1 (6 bases). This CDR3 comprises 16 residues. The V end was cut by 1 base, the J end by 4 bases, with 14 bases between. Looked up from germline, CDR1 is LGHNA and CDR2 is YSLEER. The CDR3 loop reads CASSQGIRGAYNEQFF. The CDR3 coding sequence is TGCGCCAGCAGCCAAGGGATCAGGGGCGCATACAATGAGCAGTTCTTC.

The rearrangement uses TRBV12-3 or TRBV12-4 and TRBJ1-4; 7 nucleotides agree with TRBD1. The CDR3 is made up of 14 amino acids. J was trimmed by 8 bases and V by 5 bases; bases with no gene match: 8. The CDR3 spells CASSPTGVREKLFF. The CDR3 DNA reads TGTGCCAGCAGTCCTACAGGGGTTCGGGAAAAACTGTTTTTT.

V gene TRBV20-1 combines with J gene TRBJ2-3; D is ambiguous. This CDR3 region has 11 residues. V lost 5 bases and J lost 9, with 12 bases in between. CDR1 is DFQATT and CDR2 is SNEGSKA in the germline V gene (reference sequence). The CDR3 sequence is CSARLVSTQYF. The DNA for the CDR3 is TGCAGTGCTCGCCTAGTCTCCACGCAGTATTTT.

The chain carries TRBV20-1 and TRBJ1-5; the match to TRBD1 covers 10 bases. Germline loops: CDR1 DFQATT, CDR2 SNEGSKA (reference sequence). The CDR3 sequence is 14 residues long. Germline trimming cut 6 bases from V and 2 bases from J; bases unmatched to any gene: 4. This chain's CDR3 is CSAHGQGGNQPQHF. DNA for the CDR3: TGCAGTGCCCACGGACAGGGGGGCAATCAGCCCCAGCATTTT.

The rearrangement links TRBV3-1 to TRBJ2-1, with TRBD1 matching over 12 bases. V shed 1 base, J shed 7 bases, and the junction held 8 bases outside the gene matches. Germline assignment: CDR1 LGHDT and CDR2 YNNKEL (reference sequence). The CDR3 is 17 residues long. CDR3: CASSQGGTGGVGNEQFF. CDR3 sequence (DNA): TGTGCCAGCAGCCAAGGGGGGACAGGGGGCGTGGGGAATGAGCAGTTCTTC.

The chain recombines TRBV28 with TRBJ1-4; D remains ambiguous. Deletions cut 8 bases from V and 5 bases from J, with 15 bases between. Germline CDR1 reads MDHEN; CDR2 reads SYDVKM. This CDR3 region has 14 residues. The CDR3 bases are TGTGCCAGCTATGCGGGAGCCGAGAATGAAAAACTGTTTTTT. Protein: CASYAGAENEKLFF.

The gene calls are TRBV7-2 and TRBJ2-1; possible D gene TRBD2, 7 bases. V lost 1 base to trimming and J lost 7 bases, with 14 bases between them. CDR1 and CDR2 from the germline V gene are SGHTA and FQGNSA. The CDR3 extends over 15 amino acids. The CDR3 loop reads CASSLVAGASNEQFF. The CDR3 DNA sequence: TGTGCCAGCAGCTTAGTGGCGGGGGCTAGTAATGAGCAGTTCTTC.

V gene TRBV5-6 combines with J gene TRBJ1-2, with unresolved D. V lost 4 bases, J lost 7 bases, and 11 bases lay in between. Germline V gene lookup returns CDR1 SGHDT and CDR2 YYEEEE. The CDR3 length is 12 residues. The CDR3 sequence is CASSSRPSGYTF. The CDR3 DNA sequence: TGTGCCAGCAGCAGCCGTCCCTCTGGCTACACCTTC.

The chain joins TRBV13 to TRBJ2-1, with 8 positions matching TRBD2. This CDR3 region has 14 residues. Germline V gene data show CDR1 as PRHDT and CDR2 as FYEKMQ (reference sequence). After removal of 5 bases from V and 9 bases from J, the junction contained 9 bases not matched to a gene. CDR3 amino acids: CASSGGLARVEQFF. The CDR3 nucleotides read TGTGCCAGCAGCGGAGGACTAGCCCGGGTTGAGCAGTTCTTC.

The chain has TRBV29-1 and TRBJ2-3; perhaps TRBD1 as D (7 bases). Per the germline V gene, CDR1 is SQVTM and CDR2 is ANQGSEA. The germline V and J ends were trimmed by 6 bases and 3 bases, with 16 bases remaining between them. This CDR3 is built from 14 residues. Written as DNA, the CDR3 is TGCAGCGTCAGGGGGAGGAGTAGAACAGATACGCAGTATTTT. Translated: CSVRGRSRTDTQYF.

V gene TRBV23-1 combines with J gene TRBJ2-6; the D is unclear. Being an ORF, TRBV23-1 has a function that is uncertain. The CDR3 sequence is 17 residues long. V was shortened by 2 bases and J by 0 bases, with 11 bases between the two germline ends. The DNA for the CDR3 is TGCGCCAGCAGTCAACCTGGTCCCCTCTCTGGGGCCAACGTCCTGACTTTC. Its protein product is CASSQPGPLSGANVLTF.